This TCR beta chain was documented in a study of radiotherapy plus CTLA-4 blockade in lung cancer. For the study at large: Around 19% of patients responded objectively, and about 30% achieved disease control.

Remarks on this clone: The antigen is undetermined.

It was focal radiation plus CTLA-4 blockade with ipilimumab that patients with chemo-refractory metastatic non-small-cell lung cancer received. Produced via immunoSEQ multiplex PCR; TCRdb's table is partial and in-frame only. The sample lists more than 95,000 clones; under 85% were seen once. Broader study findings: Early clone dynamics of blood T cells, plus interferon-beta, reportedly predicted response best. In blood, after radiotherapy plus ipilimumab, tumor-derived TCR clones expanded.

Trimming left V 6 bases short and J 7 bases short, with 16 bases between. CDR3 length equals 13 residues. From germline, CDR1 is MNHEY and CDR2 SMNVEV (reference sequence). This clonotype was obtained from a human donor with non-small cell lung cancer who had a partial response to radiotherapy plus ipilimumab. Some clones in this sample may be carry-over from other donors' samples. V and J are TRBV27 and TRBJ2-7; D may be TRBD1 (6 bases). Here the sequenced sample was peripheral blood, taken from a patient treated with radiotherapy plus ipilimumab. CDR3 in amino acids: CASSPDRLGEQYF. CDR3 bases: TGTGCCAGCAGCCCCGACAGGCTCGGGGAGCAGTACTTC.